The next 22 T cell receptor beta chains were all read from a single sample in a study of cytomegalovirus exposure and HLA in healthy donors. The repertoire was sequenced with immunoSEQ multiplex PCR; TCRdb's copy has only in-frame clones and lacks some. Of tens of thousands of clones listed, about 94% are singletons. Material: PBMCs. Receptors originate from a man aged 18 to 35 in good health and CMV-seropositive.

V is TRBV5-1 and J is TRBJ2-5; TRBD2 aligns across 11 bases. In germline, CDR1 is SGHRS, CDR2 YFSETQ. The length of the CDR3 is 16 residues. Trimming cost V 4 bases and J 4 bases; bases outside gene matches: 9. The CDR3 nucleotides read TGCGCCAGCAGCCCACTTACTGGACTAGCGGGAGAGACCCAGTACTTC. This sequence encodes CASSPLTGLAGETQYF.

The rearrangement links TRBV6-1 to TRBJ1-1; 9 bases are shared with TRBD1. The CDR3 runs to 14 residues. The V segment lost 5 bases and the J segment 8 bases; nucleotides outside the gene matches: 9. CDR1 and CDR2 from the germline V gene are MNHNS and SASEGT. The CDR3 nucleotides read TGTGCCAGCAGTACCTACAGGGGGCAGGCAGAAGCTTTCTTT. Protein: CASSTYRGQAEAFF.

The V gene is TRBV6-1, the J gene TRBJ2-7, with D perhaps TRBD1 (5 bases). The CDR3 spans 14 residues. Trimming left V 6 bases short and J 0 bases short, with 12 bases between. Looked up from germline, CDR1 is MNHNS and CDR2 is SASEGT. DNA of the CDR3: TGTGCCAGCAGGCCTTCCAGGGCCTCCTACGAGCAGTACTTC. Amino acid sequence: CASRPSRASYEQYF.

The chain is built from TRBV4-1 and TRBJ2-5; D unclear. CDR1 MGHRA and CDR2 YSYEKL come from the germline V gene. This CDR3 region has 19 residues. V was clipped by 0 bases and J by 5 bases, with 25 bases between them. The CDR3 DNA reads TGCGCCAGCAGCCAAGAAGGATCCGGTCGATCGGCAACGCGGGAGACCCAGTACTTC. This sequence encodes CASSQEGSGRSATRETQYF.

This chain joins TRBV19 and TRBJ2-5; the match to TRBD1 covers 10 bases. This CDR3 has 15 amino acids. CDR1 is LNHDA and CDR2 is SQIVND in the germline V gene (reference sequence). The ends lost 5 bases at V and 5 bases at J; junction bases unmatched: 8. Here the CDR3 reads CASSDKTGGGETQYF. CDR3 DNA: TGTGCCAGTAGTGATAAGACAGGGGGCGGGGAGACCCAGTACTTC.

CDR3 in DNA: TGCGCCAGCAGCCTCCGACTAGCGGGAACAGATACGCAGTATTTT. The encoded protein is CASSLRLAGTDTQYF. The chain combines TRBV5-1 with TRBJ2-3; TRBD2 matches at 11 bases. The germline V gene encodes CDR1 SGHRS and CDR2 YFSETQ. V was pared by 4 bases and J by 3 bases, with 4 bases of the junction left unmatched. The CDR3 sequence is 15 residues long.

The V gene is TRBV28, the J gene TRBJ2-3; D is uncertain. The CDR3 is 16 amino acids. Germline lookup yields CDR1 MDHEN and CDR2 SYDVKM. The germline V and J ends were trimmed by 6 bases and 3 bases, with 19 bases remaining between them. The CDR3 protein is CASSLLGGSRTDTQYF. CDR3 in DNA: TGTGCCAGCAGCCTCCTAGGTGGAAGTAGGACAGATACGCAGTATTTT.

The chain combines TRBV11-1 with TRBJ2-7; D gene uncertain. Germline-derived CDR1 and CDR2 are SGHAT and FQDESV (reference sequence). The CDR3 extends over 15 amino acids. V shed 5 bases and J shed 2 bases, with 16 bases lying between them. In nucleotides, the CDR3 is TGTGCCAGCAGCCGATTTTTCCTACCCCCCTACGAGCAGTACTTC. It encodes CASSRFFLPPYEQYF.

This rearrangement joins TRBV9 to TRBJ1-5; D remains unclear. The CDR3 has 13 residues. Germline V gives CDR1 SGDLS, CDR2 YYNGEE. Trimming removed 6 bases from V and 7 bases from J, with 14 bases in between. CDR3 sequence: CASNTGEGQPQHF. The CDR3 DNA sequence: TGTGCCAGCAATACCGGGGAAGGGCAGCCCCAGCATTTT.

V and J are TRBV7-9 and TRBJ2-6; D not resolved. Between the trimmed V and J ends, which lost 8 bases and 2 bases, there was a span of 10 bases. The CDR3 consists of 14 residues. From germline, CDR1 is SEHNR and CDR2 FQNEAQ (reference sequence). CDR3 nucleotides: TGTGCCAGCGGTAGAGCCCCTGGGGCCAACGTCCTGACTTTC. As protein: CASGRAPGANVLTF.

V gene TRBV27 combines with J gene TRBJ2-3; tentative D call: TRBD1 (6 bases). Trimming took 3 bases from V and 1 from J, leaving 8 bases between them. The CDR3 loop spans 14 amino acids. Germline CDR1 reads MNHEY; CDR2 reads SMNVEV (reference sequence). Here the CDR3 DNA reads TGTGCCAGCAGTTTTTCAGGGGGCACAGATACGCAGTATTTT. Translating it yields CASSFSGGTDTQYF.

This clone was counted once. This rearrangement joins TRBV2 to TRBJ1-5; the D is unclear. This CDR3 spans 14 amino acids. The germline CDR1 and CDR2 sequences are SNHLY and FYNNEI. Trimming removed 4 bases at V and 6 bases at J, with 13 bases between. CDR3 sequence: CASSAPGGRQPQHF. Written as DNA, the CDR3 is TGTGCCAGCAGTGCCCCCGGCGGGCGTCAGCCCCAGCATTTT.

J is TRBJ1-5 and V is TRBV6-1; D unresolved. Germline lookup yields CDR1 MNHNS and CDR2 SASEGT. V lost 2 bases, J lost 0 bases, and 14 bases lay in between. The CDR3 has 17 amino acids. The CDR3 region is CASSEPSRLYSNQPQHF. DNA for the CDR3: TGTGCCAGCAGTGAACCGTCCAGATTGTATAGCAATCAGCCCCAGCATTTT.

The rearrangement uses TRBV28 and TRBJ2-2, with D perhaps TRBD1 (6 bases). V was pared by 1 base and J by 7 bases, with 19 bases between. This CDR3 is 17 amino acids long. CDR1 and CDR2 from the germline V gene are MDHEN and SYDVKM. The CDR3 sequence: CASSLSGRGKVGGELFF. The CDR3 coding sequence is TGTGCCAGCAGTTTATCCGGCAGGGGAAAGGTGGGCGGGGAGCTGTTTTTT.

The chain couples TRBV6-1 to TRBJ2-3, with a tentative D call TRBD2 (6 bases). The length of the CDR3 is 15 residues. Per germline, CDR1 MNHNS and CDR2 SASEGT. The V end was cut by 3 bases, the J end by 0 bases, with 10 bases between. The CDR3 spells CASSDGGSSTDTQYF. Here the CDR3 DNA reads TGTGCCAGCAGTGACGGAGGGTCTAGCACAGATACGCAGTATTTT.

The rearrangement joins TRBV5-1 to TRBJ1-1; D call uncertain. The germline CDR1 and CDR2 sequences are SGHRS and YFSETQ. V was clipped by 0 bases and J by 1 base, with 7 bases between them. This CDR3 comprises 14 residues. For the CDR3, the DNA is TGCGCCAGCAGCTTGGGACTCTCGAACACTGAAGCTTTCTTT. Its translation: CASSLGLSNTEAFF.

The rearrangement uses TRBV28 and TRBJ1-5, with TRBD1 identical over 8 bases. Looked up from germline, CDR1 is MDHEN and CDR2 is SYDVKM. The ends lost 6 bases at V and 3 bases at J; junction bases unmatched: 7. This CDR3 has 15 amino acids. The CDR3 coding sequence is TGTGCCAGCAGCCAGGGGGCTGGTGACAATCAGCCCCAGCATTTT. Translating gives CASSQGAGDNQPQHF.

V usage is TRBV5-1 and J usage is TRBJ2-3; 10 bases fit TRBD1. Germline loops: CDR1 SGHRS, CDR2 YFSETQ. The CDR3 has 15 residues. V was pared by 0 bases and J by 4 bases, with 2 bases of the junction left unmatched. The CDR3 DNA reads as TGCGCCAGCAGCTTGGCAGGGACAGGGGCAGATACGCAGTATTTT. It is translated as CASSLAGTGADTQYF.

The genes are TRBV30 and TRBJ1-5; perhaps TRBD1 as D (6 bases). The CDR3 sequence is 13 residues long. V was clipped by 4 bases and J by 6 bases, with 13 bases between them. CDR1 is GTSNPN and CDR2 is SVGIG in the germline V gene (reference sequence). CDR3 coding DNA: TGTGCCTGGAATCTACAGGGCTCTCAGCCCCAGCATTTT. Residues: CAWNLQGSQPQHF.

The chain links TRBV9 to TRBJ1-1; tentatively, D is TRBD1 (6 bases). With 0 bases removed from V and 6 bases from J, the gap between germline ends came to 18 bases. The CDR3 length is 16 residues. Germline V CDR1 and CDR2: SGDLS, YYNGEE. The CDR3 region is CASSVGPGRGGSEAFF. The CDR3 nucleotides are TGTGCCAGCAGCGTAGGCCCCGGCAGGGGTGGATCTGAAGCTTTCTTT.

This sequence joins TRBV7-2 and TRBJ2-5, with TRBD2 matching 13 bases. V lost 5 bases, J lost 5 bases, and 5 bases stayed unmatched. The CDR3 consists of 15 residues. Germline assignment: CDR1 SGHTA and CDR2 FQGNSA. CDR3 coding DNA: TGTGCCAGCAGCACGCGACTAGCGGGAGGTGAGACCCAGTACTTC. Amino acids: CASSTRLAGGETQYF.

The gene calls are TRBV27 and TRBJ1-2; D ambiguous. Germline V gene lookup returns CDR1 MNHEY and CDR2 SMNVEV (reference sequence). Trimming left V 2 bases short and J 7 bases short, with 14 bases between. The CDR3 runs 14 residues. CDR3 nucleotides: TGTGCCAGCAGTTTAAATCCCCTAATATCTGGCTACACCTTC. Translation: CASSLNPLISGYTF.